Each of the 4 T cell receptor beta chains below was sequenced from the same sample in a study of cytomegalovirus exposure and HLA in healthy donors. This PCR relied on a set of 60 Vbeta primers and 13 Jbeta primers. Sequenced by immunoSEQ multiplex PCR; TCRdb stores in-frame clones only, minus some. The sample lists over 150,000 clones; around 75% were seen once. What was sequenced was PBMCs. These receptors originate from a male donor in good health and CMV-seronegative.

The chain employs TRBV5-4 and TRBJ2-3; TRBD2 aligns across 11 bases. Germline trimming cut 4 bases from V and 4 bases from J; bases unmatched to any gene: 2. The germline V gene has CDR1 SGHNT and CDR2 YYREEE (reference sequence). The CDR3 is 14 amino acids. Here the CDR3 reads CASSGSGGADTQYF. The CDR3 DNA follows: TGTGCCAGCAGCGGTAGCGGGGGGGCAGATACGCAGTATTTT.

The chain links TRBV25-1 to TRBJ1-5, with a possible D match to TRBD1 (5 bases). CDR1 and CDR2 from the germline V gene are MGHDK and SYGVNS. The germline V and J ends were trimmed by 1 base and 2 bases, with 6 bases remaining between them. This CDR3 comprises 14 residues. CDR3 amino acids: CASSEWGGNQPQHF. CDR3 DNA: TGTGCCAGCAGTGAATGGGGCGGCAATCAGCCCCAGCATTTT.

The chain uses TRBV4-1 and TRBJ1-2; 9 bases are shared with TRBD1. J lost 8 bases, V lost 1 base, and 11 bases had no gene match. Per the germline V gene, CDR1 is MGHRA and CDR2 is YSYEKL. The CDR3 has 16 residues. The DNA of the CDR3 is TGCGCCAGCAGCCAAGCCCAAACAGGGGGCAGACGGGGCTACACCTTC. Amino acids: CASSQAQTGGRRGYTF.

The rearrangement uses TRBV9 and TRBJ2-3, with 12 bases that match TRBD2. The CDR3 totals 16 residues. Germline V gene data show CDR1 as SGDLS and CDR2 as YYNGEE. The V gene end was trimmed by 3 bases and the J gene end by 2 bases; junction bases not matched to a gene: 4. CDR3 coding DNA: TGTGCCAGCAGCGCGGGACTAGCGGGCCTCACAGATACGCAGTATTTT. As protein: CASSAGLAGLTDTQYF.